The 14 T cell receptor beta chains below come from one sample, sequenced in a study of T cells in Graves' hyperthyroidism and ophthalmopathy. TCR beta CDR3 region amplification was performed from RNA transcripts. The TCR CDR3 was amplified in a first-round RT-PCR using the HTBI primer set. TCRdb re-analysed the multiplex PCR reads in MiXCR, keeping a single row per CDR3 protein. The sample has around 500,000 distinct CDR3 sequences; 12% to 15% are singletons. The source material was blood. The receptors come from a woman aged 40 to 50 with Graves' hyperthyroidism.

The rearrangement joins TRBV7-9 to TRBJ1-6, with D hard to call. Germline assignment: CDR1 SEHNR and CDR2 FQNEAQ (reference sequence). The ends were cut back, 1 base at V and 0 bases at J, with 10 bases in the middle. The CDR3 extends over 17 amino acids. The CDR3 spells CASSLGGVSSYNSPLHF. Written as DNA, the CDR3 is TGTGCCAGCAGCTTAGGGGGTGTGAGCTCCTATAATTCACCCCTCCACTTT. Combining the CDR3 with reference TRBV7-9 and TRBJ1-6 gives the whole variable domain DTGVSQNPRHKITKRGQNVTFRCDPISEHNRLYWYRQTLGQGPEFLTYFQNEAQLEKSRLLSDRFSAERPKGSFSTLEIQRTEQGDSAMYLCASSLGGVSSYNSPLHFGNGTRLTVT.

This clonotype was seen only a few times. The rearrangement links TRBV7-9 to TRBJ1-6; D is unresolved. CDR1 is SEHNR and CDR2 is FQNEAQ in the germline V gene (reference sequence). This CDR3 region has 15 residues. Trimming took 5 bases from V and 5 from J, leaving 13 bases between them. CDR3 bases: TGTGCCAGCAGCCCGAGATCGGTGAATAATTCACCCCTCCACTTT. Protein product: CASSPRSVNNSPLHF.

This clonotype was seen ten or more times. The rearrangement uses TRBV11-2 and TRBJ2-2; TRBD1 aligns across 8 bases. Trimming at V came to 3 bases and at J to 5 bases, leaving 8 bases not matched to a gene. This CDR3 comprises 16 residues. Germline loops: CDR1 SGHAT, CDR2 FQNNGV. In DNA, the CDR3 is TGTGCCAGCAGCTTGGACGCAGGGGGCAGGACCGGGGAGCTGTTTTTT. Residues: CASSLDAGGRTGELFF. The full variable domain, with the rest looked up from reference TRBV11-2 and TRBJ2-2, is EAGVAQSPRYKIIEKRQSVAFWCNPISGHATLYWYQQILGQGPKLLIQFQNNGVVDDSQLPKDRFSAERLKGVDSTLKIQPAKLEDSAVYLCASSLDAGGRTGELFFGEGSRLTVL.

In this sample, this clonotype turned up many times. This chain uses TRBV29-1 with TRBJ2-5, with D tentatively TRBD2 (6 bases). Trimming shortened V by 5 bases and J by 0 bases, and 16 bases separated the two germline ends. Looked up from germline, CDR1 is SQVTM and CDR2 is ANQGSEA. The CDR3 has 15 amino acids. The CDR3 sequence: CSVRRGREYQETQYF. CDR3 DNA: TGCAGCGTTCGCCGGGGGAGAGAGTACCAAGAGACCCAGTACTTC.

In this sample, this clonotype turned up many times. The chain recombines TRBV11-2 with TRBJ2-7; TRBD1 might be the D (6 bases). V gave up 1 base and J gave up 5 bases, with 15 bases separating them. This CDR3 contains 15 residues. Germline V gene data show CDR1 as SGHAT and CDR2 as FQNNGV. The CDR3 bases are TGTGCCAGCAGCTTAGTTTTGACAGGTCTCGACGAGCAGTACTTC. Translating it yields CASSLVLTGLDEQYF.

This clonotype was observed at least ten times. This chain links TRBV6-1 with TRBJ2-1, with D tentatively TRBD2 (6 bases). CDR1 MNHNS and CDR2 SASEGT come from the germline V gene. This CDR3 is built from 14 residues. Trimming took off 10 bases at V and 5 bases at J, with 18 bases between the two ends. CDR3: CATSPGLRNNEQFF. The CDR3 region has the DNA TGTGCCACCTCCCCGGGACTGAGAAACAATGAGCAGTTCTTC.

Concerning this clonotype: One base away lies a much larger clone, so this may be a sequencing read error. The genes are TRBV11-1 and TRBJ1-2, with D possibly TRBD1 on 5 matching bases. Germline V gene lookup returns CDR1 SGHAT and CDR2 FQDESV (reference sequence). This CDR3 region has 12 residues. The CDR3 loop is CASSLQGDGCTF. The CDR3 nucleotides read TGTGCCAGCAGCTTACAGGGTGATGGCTGCACCTTC.

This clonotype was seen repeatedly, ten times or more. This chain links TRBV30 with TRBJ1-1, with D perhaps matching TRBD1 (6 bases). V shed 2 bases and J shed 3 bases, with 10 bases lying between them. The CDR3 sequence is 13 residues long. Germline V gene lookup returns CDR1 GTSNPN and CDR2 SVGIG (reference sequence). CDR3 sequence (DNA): TGTGCCTGGAGTAACAGGGTTTACACTGAAGCTTTCTTT. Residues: CAWSNRVYTEAFF. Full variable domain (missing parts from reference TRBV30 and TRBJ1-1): SQTIHQWPATLVQPVGSPLSLECTVEGTSNPNLYWYRQAAGRGLQLLFYSVGIGQISSEVPQNLSASRPQDRQFILSSKKLLLSDSGFYLCAWSNRVYTEAFFGQGTRLTVV.

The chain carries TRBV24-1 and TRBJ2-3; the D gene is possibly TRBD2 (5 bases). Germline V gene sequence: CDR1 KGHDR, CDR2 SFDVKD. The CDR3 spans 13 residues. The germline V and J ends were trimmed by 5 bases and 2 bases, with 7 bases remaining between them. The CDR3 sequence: CATSAGITDTQYF. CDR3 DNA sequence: TGTGCCACCAGTGCCGGGATCACAGATACGCAGTATTTT.

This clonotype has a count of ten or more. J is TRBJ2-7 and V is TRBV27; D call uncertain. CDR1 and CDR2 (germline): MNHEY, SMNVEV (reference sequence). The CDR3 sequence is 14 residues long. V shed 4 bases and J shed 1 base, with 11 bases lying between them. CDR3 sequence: CASSSTDLSYEQYF. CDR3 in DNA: TGTGCCAGCAGTTCCACCGACTTATCCTACGAGCAGTACTTC.

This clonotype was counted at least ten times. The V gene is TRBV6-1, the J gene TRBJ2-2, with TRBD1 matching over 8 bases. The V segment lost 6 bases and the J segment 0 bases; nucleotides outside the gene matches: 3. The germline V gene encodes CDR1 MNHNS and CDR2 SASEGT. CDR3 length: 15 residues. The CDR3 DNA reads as TGTGCCAGCAGACAGGGGGTCGCGAACACCGGGGAGCTGTTTTTT. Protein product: CASRQGVANTGELFF.

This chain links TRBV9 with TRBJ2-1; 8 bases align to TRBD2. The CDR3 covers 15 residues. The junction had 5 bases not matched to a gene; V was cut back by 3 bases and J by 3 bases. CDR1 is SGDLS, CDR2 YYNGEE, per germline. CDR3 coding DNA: TGTGCCAGCAGCGCGACTAGCGAATACTACAATGAGCAGTTCTTC. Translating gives CASSATSEYYNEQFF.

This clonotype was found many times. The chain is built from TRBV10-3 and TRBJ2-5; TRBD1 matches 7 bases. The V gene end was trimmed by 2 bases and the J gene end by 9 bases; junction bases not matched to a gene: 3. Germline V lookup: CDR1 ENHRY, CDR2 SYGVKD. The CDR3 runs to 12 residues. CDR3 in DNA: TGTGCCATCAGTGAGCCTCAGGGGGCCCAGTACTTC. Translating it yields CAISEPQGAQYF.

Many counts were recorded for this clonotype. CDR3 nucleotides: TGTGCCAGCAGTCCAGATGGGGTGAATGCCTACGAGCAGTACTTC. Its translation: CASSPDGVNAYEQYF. The rearrangement links TRBV27 to TRBJ2-7; D is unclear. V was shortened by 5 bases and J by 2 bases, with 16 bases between the two germline ends. Per the germline V gene, CDR1 is MNHEY and CDR2 is SMNVEV (reference sequence). CDR3 size: 15 residues.